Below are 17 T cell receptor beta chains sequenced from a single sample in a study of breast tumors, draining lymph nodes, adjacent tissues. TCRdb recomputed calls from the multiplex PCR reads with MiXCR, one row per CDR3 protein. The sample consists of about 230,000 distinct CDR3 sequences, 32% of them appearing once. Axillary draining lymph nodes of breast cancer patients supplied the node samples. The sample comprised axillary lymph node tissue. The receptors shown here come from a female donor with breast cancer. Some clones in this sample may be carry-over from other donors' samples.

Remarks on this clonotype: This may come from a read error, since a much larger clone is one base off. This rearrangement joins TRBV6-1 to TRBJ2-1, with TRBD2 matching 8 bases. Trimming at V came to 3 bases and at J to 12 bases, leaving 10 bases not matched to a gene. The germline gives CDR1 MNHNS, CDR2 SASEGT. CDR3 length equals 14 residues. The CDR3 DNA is TGTGCCAGCAGTGATAGCGGGACTGTCTATGTGCAGTTCTTC. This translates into CASSDSGTVYVQFF.

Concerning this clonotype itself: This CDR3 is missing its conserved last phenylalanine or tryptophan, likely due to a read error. CDR3 DNA sequence: TGTGCAAGCAGCGGGACAGGGGCAGATACGCAGTATTCT. It specifies CASSGTGADTQYS. This rearrangement joins TRBV7-3 to TRBJ2-3, with TRBD1 identical over 10 bases. The CDR3 spans 13 residues. Germline CDR1 SGHTA, CDR2 FQGTGA.

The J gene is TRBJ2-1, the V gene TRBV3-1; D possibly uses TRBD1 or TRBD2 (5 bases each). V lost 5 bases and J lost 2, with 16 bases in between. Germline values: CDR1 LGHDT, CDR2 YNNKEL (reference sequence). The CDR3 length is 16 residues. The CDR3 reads CASSRGQSGTYNEQFF. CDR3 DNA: TGTGCCAGCAGCAGGGGCCAGTCGGGAACCTACAATGAGCAGTTCTTC.

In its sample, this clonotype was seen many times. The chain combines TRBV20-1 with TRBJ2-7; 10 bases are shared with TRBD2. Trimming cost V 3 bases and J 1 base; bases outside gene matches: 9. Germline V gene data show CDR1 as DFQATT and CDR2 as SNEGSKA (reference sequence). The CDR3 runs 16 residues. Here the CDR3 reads CSASLAGGATSYEQYF. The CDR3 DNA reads TGCAGTGCTAGCTTAGCGGGAGGCGCCACTTCCTACGAGCAGTACTTC.

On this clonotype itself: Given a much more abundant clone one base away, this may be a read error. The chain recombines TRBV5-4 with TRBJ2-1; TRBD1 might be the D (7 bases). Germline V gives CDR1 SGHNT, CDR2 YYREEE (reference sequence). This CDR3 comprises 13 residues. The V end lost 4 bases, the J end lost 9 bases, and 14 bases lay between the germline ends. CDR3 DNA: TGTGCCAGCAGCCAGGGGGAGGCCCGTGAGCAGTTCTTC. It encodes CASSQGEAREQFF. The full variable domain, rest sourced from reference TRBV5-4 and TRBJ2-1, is ETGVTQSPTHLIKTRGQQVTLRCSSQSGHNTVSWYQQALGQGPQFIFQYYREEENGRGNFPPRFSGLQFPNYSSELNVNALELDDSALYLCASSQGEAREQFFGPGTRLTVL.

The CDR3 sequence is CASSDGRGAGTQYF. The CDR3 coding sequence is TGTGCCAGCAGTGATGGGCGGGGGGCAGGGACCCAGTACTTC. This chain links TRBV2 with TRBJ2-5; 8 bases fit TRBD2. CDR3 length equals 14 residues. Germline V gene sequence: CDR1 SNHLY, CDR2 FYNNEI. The V and J ends lost 3 bases and 7 bases, in that order; junction bases with no gene match: 7.

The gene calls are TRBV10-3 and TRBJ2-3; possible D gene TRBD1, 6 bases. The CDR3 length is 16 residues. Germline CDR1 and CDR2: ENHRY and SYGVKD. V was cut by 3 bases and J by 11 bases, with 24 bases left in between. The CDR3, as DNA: TGTGCCATCAGTGACCGTGGGCAGGGGTTTTACAATGAGCAGTATTTT. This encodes CAISDRGQGFYNEQYF.

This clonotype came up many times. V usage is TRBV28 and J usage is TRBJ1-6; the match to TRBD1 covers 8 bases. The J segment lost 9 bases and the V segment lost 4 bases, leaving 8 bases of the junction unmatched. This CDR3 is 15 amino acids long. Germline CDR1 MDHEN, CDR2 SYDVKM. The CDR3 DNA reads TGTGCCAGCAGTTCCCAGGACAGGGAAATTTCACCCCTCCACTTT. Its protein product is CASSSQDREISPLHF.

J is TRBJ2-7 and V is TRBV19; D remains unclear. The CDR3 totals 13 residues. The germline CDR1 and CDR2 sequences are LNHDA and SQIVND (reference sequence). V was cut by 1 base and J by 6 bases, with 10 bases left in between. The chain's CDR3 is CASSIGTYGEQYF. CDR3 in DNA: TGTGCCAGTAGTATAGGTACATACGGCGAGCAGTACTTC.

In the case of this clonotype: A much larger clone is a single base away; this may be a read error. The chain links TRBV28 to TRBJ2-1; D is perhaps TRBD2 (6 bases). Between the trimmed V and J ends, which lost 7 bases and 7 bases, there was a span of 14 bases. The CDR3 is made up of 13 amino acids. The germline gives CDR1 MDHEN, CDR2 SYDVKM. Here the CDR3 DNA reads TGTGCCAGCATGGGCGGGGCGTATAATGAGCAGTTCTTC. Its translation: CASMGGAYNEQFF.

This chain's CDR3 is CASRGTSGRAPEQYF. DNA of the CDR3: TGTGCCAGCAGGGGGACTAGCGGGAGGGCCCCCGAGCAGTACTTC. This chain uses TRBV25-1 with TRBJ2-7, with 16 bases that match TRBD2. The CDR3 totals 15 residues. CDR1 is MGHDK, CDR2 SYGVNS, per germline. Unmatched junction bases numbered 5, after V lost 6 bases and J lost 6 bases.

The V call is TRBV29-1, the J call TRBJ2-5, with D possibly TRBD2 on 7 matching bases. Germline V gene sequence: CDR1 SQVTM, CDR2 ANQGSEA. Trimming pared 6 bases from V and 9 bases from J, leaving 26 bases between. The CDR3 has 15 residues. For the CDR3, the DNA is TGCAGCGTGGCGAAGGGGGGGCCATTCCAGGAGGCCCAGTACTTC. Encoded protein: CSVAKGGPFQEAQYF.

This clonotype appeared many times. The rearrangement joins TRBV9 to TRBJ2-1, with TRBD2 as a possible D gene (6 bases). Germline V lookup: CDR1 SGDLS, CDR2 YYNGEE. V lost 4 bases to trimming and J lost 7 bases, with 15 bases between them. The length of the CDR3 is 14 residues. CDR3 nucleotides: TGTGCCAGCAGCCCCGGGGGTCGGTGGAATGAGCAGTTCTTC. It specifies CASSPGGRWNEQFF.

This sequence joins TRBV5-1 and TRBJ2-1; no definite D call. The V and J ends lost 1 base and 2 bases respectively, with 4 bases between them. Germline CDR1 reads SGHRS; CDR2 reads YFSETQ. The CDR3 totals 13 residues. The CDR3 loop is CASSLWAYNEQFF. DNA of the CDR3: TGCGCCAGCAGCTTGTGGGCCTACAATGAGCAGTTCTTC.

The CDR3 loop is CASSDCRTGKEKLFF. CDR3 nucleotides: TGTGCCAGCAGTGATTGTAGGACAGGAAAGGAAAAACTGTTTTTT. The chain combines TRBV25-1 with TRBJ1-4; the match to TRBD1 covers 7 bases. The V segment lost 3 bases and the J segment 8 bases; nucleotides outside the gene matches: 9. The CDR3 runs to 15 residues. Germline assignment: CDR1 MGHDK and CDR2 SYGVNS.

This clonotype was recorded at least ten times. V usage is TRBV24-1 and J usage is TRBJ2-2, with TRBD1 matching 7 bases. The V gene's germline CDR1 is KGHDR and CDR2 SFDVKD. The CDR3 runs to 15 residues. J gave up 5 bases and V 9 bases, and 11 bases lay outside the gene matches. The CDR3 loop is CATSRQGTGTGELFF. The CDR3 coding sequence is TGTGCCACCTCTCGACAGGGTACGGGGACCGGGGAGCTGTTTTTT.

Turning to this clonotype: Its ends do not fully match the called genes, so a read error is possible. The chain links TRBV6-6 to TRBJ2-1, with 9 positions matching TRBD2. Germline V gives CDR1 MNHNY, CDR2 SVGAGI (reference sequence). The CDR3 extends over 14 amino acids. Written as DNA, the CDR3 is TGTGGCAGCAAGGGGACTAGCTTGGGTAATGAGCAGTTCTTC. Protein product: CGSKGTSLGNEQFF.